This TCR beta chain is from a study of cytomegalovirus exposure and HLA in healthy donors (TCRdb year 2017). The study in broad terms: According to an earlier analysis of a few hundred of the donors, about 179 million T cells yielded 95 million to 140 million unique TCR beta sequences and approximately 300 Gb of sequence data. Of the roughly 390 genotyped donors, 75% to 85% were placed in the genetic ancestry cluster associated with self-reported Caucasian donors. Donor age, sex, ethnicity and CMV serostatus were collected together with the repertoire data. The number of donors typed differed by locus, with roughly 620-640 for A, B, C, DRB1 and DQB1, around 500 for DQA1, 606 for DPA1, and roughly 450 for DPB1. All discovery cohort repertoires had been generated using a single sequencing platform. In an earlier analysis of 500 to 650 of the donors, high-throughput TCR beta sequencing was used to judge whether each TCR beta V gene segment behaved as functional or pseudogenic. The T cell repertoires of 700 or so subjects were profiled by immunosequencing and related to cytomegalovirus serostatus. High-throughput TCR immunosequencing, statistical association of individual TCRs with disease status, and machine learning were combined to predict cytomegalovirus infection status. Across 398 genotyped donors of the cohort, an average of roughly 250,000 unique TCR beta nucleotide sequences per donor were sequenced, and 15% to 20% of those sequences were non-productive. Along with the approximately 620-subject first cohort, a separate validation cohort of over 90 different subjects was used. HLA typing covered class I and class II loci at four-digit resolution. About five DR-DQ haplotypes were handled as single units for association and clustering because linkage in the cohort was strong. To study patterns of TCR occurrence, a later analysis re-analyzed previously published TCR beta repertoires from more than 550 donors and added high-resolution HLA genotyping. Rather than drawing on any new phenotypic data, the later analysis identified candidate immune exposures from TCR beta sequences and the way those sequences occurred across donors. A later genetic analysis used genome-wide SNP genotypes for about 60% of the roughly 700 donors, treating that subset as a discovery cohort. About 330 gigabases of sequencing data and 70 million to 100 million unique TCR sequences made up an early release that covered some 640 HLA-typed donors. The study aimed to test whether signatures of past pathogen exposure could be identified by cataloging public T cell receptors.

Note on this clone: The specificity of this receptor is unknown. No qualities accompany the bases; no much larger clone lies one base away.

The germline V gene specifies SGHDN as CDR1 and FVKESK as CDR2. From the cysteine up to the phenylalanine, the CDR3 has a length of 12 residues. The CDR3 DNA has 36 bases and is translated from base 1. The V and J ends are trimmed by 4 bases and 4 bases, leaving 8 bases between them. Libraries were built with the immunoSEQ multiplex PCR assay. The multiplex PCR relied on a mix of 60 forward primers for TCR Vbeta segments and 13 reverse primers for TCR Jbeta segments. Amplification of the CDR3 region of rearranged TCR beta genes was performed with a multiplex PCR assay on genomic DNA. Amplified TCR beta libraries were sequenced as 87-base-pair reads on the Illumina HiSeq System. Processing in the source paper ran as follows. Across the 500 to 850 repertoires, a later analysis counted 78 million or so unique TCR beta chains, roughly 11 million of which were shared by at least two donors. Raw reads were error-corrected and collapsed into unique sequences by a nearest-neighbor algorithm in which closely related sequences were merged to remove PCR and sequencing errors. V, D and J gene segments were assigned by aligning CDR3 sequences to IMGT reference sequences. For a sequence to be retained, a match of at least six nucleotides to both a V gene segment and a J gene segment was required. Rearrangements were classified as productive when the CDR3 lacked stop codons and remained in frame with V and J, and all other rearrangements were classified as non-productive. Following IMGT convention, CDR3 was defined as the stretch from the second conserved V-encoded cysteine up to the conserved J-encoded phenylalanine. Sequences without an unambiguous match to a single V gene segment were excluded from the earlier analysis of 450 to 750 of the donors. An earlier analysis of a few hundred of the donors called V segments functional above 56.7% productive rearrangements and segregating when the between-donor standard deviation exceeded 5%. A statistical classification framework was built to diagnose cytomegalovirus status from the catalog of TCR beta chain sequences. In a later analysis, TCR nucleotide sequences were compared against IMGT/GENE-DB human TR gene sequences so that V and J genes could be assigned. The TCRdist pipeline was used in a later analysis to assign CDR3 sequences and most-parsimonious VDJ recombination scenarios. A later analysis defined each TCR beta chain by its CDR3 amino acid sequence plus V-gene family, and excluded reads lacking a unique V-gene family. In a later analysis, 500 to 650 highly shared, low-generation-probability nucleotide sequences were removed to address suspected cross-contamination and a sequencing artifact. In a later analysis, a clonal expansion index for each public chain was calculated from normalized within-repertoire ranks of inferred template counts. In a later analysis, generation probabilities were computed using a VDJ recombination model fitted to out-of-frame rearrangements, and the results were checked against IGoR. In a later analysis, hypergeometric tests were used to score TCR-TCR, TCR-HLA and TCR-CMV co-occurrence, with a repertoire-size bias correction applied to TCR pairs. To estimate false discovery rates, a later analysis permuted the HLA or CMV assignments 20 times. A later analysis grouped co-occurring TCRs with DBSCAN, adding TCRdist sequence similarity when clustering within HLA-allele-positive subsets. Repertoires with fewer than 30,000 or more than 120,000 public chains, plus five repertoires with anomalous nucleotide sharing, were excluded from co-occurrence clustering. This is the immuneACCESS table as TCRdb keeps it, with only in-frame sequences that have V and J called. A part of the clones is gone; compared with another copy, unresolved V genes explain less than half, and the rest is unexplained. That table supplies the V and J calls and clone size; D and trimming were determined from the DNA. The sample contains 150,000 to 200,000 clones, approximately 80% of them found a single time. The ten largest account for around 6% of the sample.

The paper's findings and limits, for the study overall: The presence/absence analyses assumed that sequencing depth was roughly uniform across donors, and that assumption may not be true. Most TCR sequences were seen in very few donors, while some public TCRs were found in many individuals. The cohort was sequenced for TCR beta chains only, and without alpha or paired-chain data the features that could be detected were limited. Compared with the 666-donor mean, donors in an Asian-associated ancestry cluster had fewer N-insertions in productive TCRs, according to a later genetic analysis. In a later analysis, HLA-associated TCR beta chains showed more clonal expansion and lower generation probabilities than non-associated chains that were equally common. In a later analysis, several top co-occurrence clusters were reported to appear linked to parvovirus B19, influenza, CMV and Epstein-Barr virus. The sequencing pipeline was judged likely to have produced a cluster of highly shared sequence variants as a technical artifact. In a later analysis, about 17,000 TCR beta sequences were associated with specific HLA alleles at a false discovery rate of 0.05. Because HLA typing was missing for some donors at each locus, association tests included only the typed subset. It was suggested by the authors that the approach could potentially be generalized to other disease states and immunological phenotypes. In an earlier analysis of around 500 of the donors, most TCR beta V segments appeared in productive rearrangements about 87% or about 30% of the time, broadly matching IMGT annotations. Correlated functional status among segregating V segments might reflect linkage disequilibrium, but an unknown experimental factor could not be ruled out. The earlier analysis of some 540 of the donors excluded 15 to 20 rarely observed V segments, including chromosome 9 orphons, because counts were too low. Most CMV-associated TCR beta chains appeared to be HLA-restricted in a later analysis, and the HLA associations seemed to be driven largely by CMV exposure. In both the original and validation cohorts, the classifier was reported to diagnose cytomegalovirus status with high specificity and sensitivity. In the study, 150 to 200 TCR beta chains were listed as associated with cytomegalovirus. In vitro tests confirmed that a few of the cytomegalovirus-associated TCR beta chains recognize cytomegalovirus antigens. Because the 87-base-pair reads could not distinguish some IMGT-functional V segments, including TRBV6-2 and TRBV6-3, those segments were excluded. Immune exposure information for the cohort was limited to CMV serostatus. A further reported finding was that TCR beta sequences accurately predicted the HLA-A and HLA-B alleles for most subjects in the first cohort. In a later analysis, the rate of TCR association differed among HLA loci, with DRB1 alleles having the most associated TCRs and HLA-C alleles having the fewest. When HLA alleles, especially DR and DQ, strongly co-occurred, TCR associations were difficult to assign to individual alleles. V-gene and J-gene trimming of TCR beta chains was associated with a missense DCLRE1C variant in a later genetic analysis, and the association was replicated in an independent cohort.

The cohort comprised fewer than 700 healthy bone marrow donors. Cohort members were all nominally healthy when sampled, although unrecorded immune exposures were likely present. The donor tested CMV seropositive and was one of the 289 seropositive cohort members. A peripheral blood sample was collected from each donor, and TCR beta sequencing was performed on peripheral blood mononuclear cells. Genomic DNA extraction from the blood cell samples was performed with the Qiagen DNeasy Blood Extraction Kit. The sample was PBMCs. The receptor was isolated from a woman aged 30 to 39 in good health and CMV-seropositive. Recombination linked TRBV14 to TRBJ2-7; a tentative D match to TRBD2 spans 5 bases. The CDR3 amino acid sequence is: CASSPGGYEQYF. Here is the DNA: TGTGCCAGCAGCCCAGGAGGATACGAGCAGTACTTC.